Shown below are 32 T cell receptor beta chains from a single sample sequenced in a study of blood T cell repertoires in COVID-19. Assay used: immunoSEQ multiplex PCR; TCRdb lists only in-frame clones, some missing. The table has around 67,000 clones, roughly 82% seen once. Sequencing was carried out using peripheral blood. The receptors here all came from a man at least 80 years old with active COVID-19.

This chain uses TRBV19 with TRBJ1-4; 12 positions match TRBD1. The CDR3 sequence is 15 residues long. V was clipped by 7 bases and J by 7 bases; unmatched bases: 7. CDR1 and CDR2 from the germline V gene are LNHDA and SQIVND (reference sequence). The CDR3 spells CASMAGTGGGEKLFF. The CDR3 region has the DNA TGTGCCAGTATGGCCGGGACAGGGGGCGGTGAAAAACTGTTTTTT.

The rearrangement joins TRBV6-2 or TRBV6-3 to TRBJ1-6; 10 bases are shared with TRBD1. This CDR3 is 17 amino acids long. Germline CDR1 is MNHEY and CDR2 is SVGEGT. V shed 6 bases, J shed 8 bases, and the junction held 13 bases outside the gene matches. The CDR3 DNA sequence: TGTGCCAGCAGCCCTAACCGGGACAGGGGACGACATTCACCCCTCCACTTT. It yields the protein CASSPNRDRGRHSPLHF.

The V and J genes are TRBV28 and TRBJ1-5; TRBD1 might be the D (6 bases). Germline V lookup: CDR1 MDHEN, CDR2 SYDVKM. The germline V and J ends were trimmed by 10 bases and 2 bases, with 24 bases remaining between them. The CDR3 is 17 residues long. CDR3 in amino acids: CATIGWGGSWGNQPQHF. The CDR3 DNA reads TGTGCCACCATCGGGTGGGGGGGCTCCTGGGGCAATCAGCCCCAGCATTTT.

The chain links TRBV10-3 to TRBJ2-3, with D maybe TRBD1 (6 bases). Germline lookup yields CDR1 ENHRY and CDR2 SYGVKD. V gave up 10 bases and J gave up 2 bases, with 10 bases separating them. The CDR3 is 12 residues long. CDR3 DNA: TGTGCCAGCGGACAGTCCACAGATACGCAGTATTTT. Translating it yields CASGQSTDTQYF.

This clone has just a few counts. The chain carries TRBV6-1 and TRBJ2-2; 10 nucleotides agree with TRBD2. There are 16 residues in the CDR3. In germline, CDR1 is MNHNS, CDR2 SASEGT. V dropped 3 bases and J dropped 3; count of bases not matched to a gene: 4. CDR3 residues: CASSDLAGDYTGELFF. The CDR3 DNA reads as TGTGCCAGCAGTGACCTAGCGGGGGACTACACCGGGGAGCTGTTTTTT.

V gene TRBV24-1 combines with J gene TRBJ1-2, with D uncertain. Germline V gene data show CDR1 as KGHDR and CDR2 as SFDVKD. Trimming shortened V by 6 bases and J by 4 bases, and 11 bases separated the two germline ends. The CDR3 length is 13 residues. CDR3 DNA: TGTGCCACCAGTCGGGGTCGGGCCTATGGCTACACCTTC. This sequence encodes CATSRGRAYGYTF.

The chain has TRBV7-9 and TRBJ2-7, with no clear D. V lost 3 bases to trimming and J lost 4 bases, with 13 bases between them. Per germline, CDR1 SEHNR and CDR2 FQNEAQ (reference sequence). CDR3 length: 14 residues. The CDR3: CASSFGSGSYEQYF. In nucleotides, the CDR3 is TGTGCCAGCAGCTTTGGATCCGGGTCGTACGAGCAGTACTTC. Filled out from reference TRBV7-9 and TRBJ2-7, the complete variable domain reads DTGVSQNPRHKITKRGQNVTFRCDPISEHNRLYWYRQTLGQGPEFLTYFQNEAQLEKSRLLSDRFSAERPKGSFSTLEIQRTEQGDSAMYLCASSFGSGSYEQYFGPGTRLTVT.

This clone has a handful of counts. The chain joins TRBV29-1 to TRBJ2-1; weak D call: TRBD1 (7 bases). Germline CDR1 and CDR2: SQVTM and ANQGSEA. Trimming shortened V by 4 bases and J by 3 bases, and 13 bases separated the two germline ends. The CDR3 totals 14 residues. The CDR3 loop reads CSVVSGGLYNEQFF. The CDR3 DNA reads TGCAGCGTTGTTTCAGGGGGGCTCTACAATGAGCAGTTCTTC.

The V gene is TRBV12-3 or TRBV12-4, the J gene TRBJ1-1; tentatively, D is TRBD1 (6 bases). This CDR3 comprises 13 residues. Trimming took off 6 bases at V and 7 bases at J, with 15 bases between the two ends. The CDR3 is CASSLQGQVEAFF. CDR3 DNA sequence: TGTGCCAGCAGCCTCCAGGGGCAGGTTGAAGCTTTCTTT.

The chain joins TRBV27 to TRBJ2-2, with TRBD1 as a possible D gene (6 bases). V dropped 2 bases and J dropped 5 bases, with 9 bases sitting between them. This CDR3 region has 14 residues. CDR1 and CDR2 from the germline V gene are MNHEY and SMNVEV (reference sequence). The CDR3, as DNA: TGTGCCAGCAGTTTAGGGGACACAACCGGGGAGCTGTTTTTT. Its translation: CASSLGDTTGELFF.

This clone has only a few counts. The genes are TRBV5-1 and TRBJ2-1; 9 positions agree with TRBD2. CDR3 length: 16 amino acids. V was clipped by 1 base and J by 3 bases; unmatched bases: 5. The germline V gene has CDR1 SGHRS and CDR2 YFSETQ. The DNA for the CDR3 is TGCGCCAGCAGCTTGAGGGCTAGCGGGGTCTACAATGAGCAGTTCTTC. It specifies CASSLRASGVYNEQFF. The variable domain in full, with the rest retrieved from reference TRBV5-1 and TRBJ2-1, is KAGVTQTPRYLIKTRGQQVTLSCSPISGHRSVSWYQQTPGQGLQFLFEYFSETQRNKGNFPGRFSGRQFSNSRSEMNVSTLELGDSALYLCASSLRASGVYNEQFFGPGTRLTVL.

This rearrangement joins TRBV14 to TRBJ2-2; D gene ambiguous. CDR1 and CDR2 (germline): SGHDN, FVKESK. The CDR3 runs to 15 residues. V was trimmed by 5 bases and J by 0 bases, leaving 10 bases between them. Here the CDR3 reads CASSAIYSNTGELFF. Here the CDR3 DNA reads TGTGCCAGCAGCGCGATCTATTCGAACACCGGGGAGCTGTTTTTT.

This chain joins TRBV4-3 and TRBJ1-2; D is uncertain. CDR3 size: 13 residues. Trimming removed 1 base from V and 4 bases from J, with 7 bases in between. Germline lookup yields CDR1 LGHNA and CDR2 YSLEER. The CDR3 spells CASSQVESYGYTF. Here the CDR3 DNA reads TGCGCCAGCAGCCAAGTGGAGAGCTATGGCTACACCTTC.

This clone occurred once. The V gene is TRBV29-1, the J gene TRBJ2-2; D is perhaps TRBD1 (5 bases). V lost 5 bases to trimming and J lost 0 bases, with 13 bases between them. CDR1 is SQVTM, CDR2 ANQGSEA, per germline. The CDR3 consists of 15 residues. The CDR3, as DNA: TGCAGCGTTCTTCAGGGTTTCGCGAACACCGGGGAGCTGTTTTTT. It yields the protein CSVLQGFANTGELFF.

DNA of the CDR3: TGTGCCAGCAGCCTGAATGGGGGGACCACAGATACGCAGTATTTT. Encoded protein: CASSLNGGTTDTQYF. The V gene is TRBV7-2, the J gene TRBJ2-3; weak D call: TRBD2 (6 bases). The CDR3 extends over 15 amino acids. The V gene lost 5 bases and the J gene lost 2 bases, with 14 bases spanning the gap. Germline V CDR1 and CDR2: SGHTA, FQGNSA.

CDR3 region: CASSYSSTDTQYF. CDR3 DNA sequence: TGTGCCAGCAGTTACTCGAGTACAGATACGCAGTATTTT. The rearrangement uses TRBV6-5 and TRBJ2-3, with D uncertain. V dropped 0 bases and J dropped 3 bases, with 4 bases sitting between them. The CDR3 length is 13 residues. CDR1 MNHEY and CDR2 SVGAGI come from the germline V gene.

The chain uses TRBV7-2 and TRBJ2-5; D perhaps matches TRBD1 (6 bases). Germline loops: CDR1 SGHTA, CDR2 FQGNSA. V was cut by 5 bases and J by 5 bases, with 18 bases left in between. The CDR3 sequence is 15 residues long. CDR3 bases: TGTGCCAGCAGCCTCTTTACAGGGTTGGGCGAGACCCAGTACTTC. Translation: CASSLFTGLGETQYF.

This clone has just a few counts. The chain carries TRBV5-5 and TRBJ2-7; TRBD2 is a possible D gene (6 bases). V was clipped by 1 base and J by 3 bases, with 11 bases between them. Germline CDR1 and CDR2: SGHKS and YYEKEE (reference sequence). This CDR3 is built from 14 residues. CDR3 in amino acids: CASSLRREYYEQYF. CDR3 nucleotides: TGTGCCAGCAGCTTGCGACGGGAGTACTACGAGCAGTACTTC. Filled out from reference TRBV5-5 and TRBJ2-7, the complete variable domain reads DAGVTQSPTHLIKTRGQQVTLRCSPISGHKSVSWYQQVLGQGPQFIFQYYEKEERGRGNFPDRFSARQFPNYSSELNVNALLLGDSALYLCASSLRREYYEQYFGPGTRLTVT.

The CDR3 spells CASSSTGNSVGGYTF. The CDR3 nucleotides read TGTGCCAGCAGTTCGACAGGGAACTCCGTGGGAGGCTACACCTTC. V is TRBV27 and J is TRBJ1-2; 7 bases match TRBD1. V lost 4 bases to trimming and J lost 8 bases; unmatched junction nucleotides: 13. Germline CDR1 MNHEY, CDR2 SMNVEV (reference sequence). The CDR3 has 15 amino acids.

This chain joins TRBV4-3 and TRBJ2-7; the match to TRBD1 covers 8 bases. V lost 3 bases, J lost 0 bases, and 1 base stayed unmatched. Per the germline V gene, CDR1 is LGHNA and CDR2 is YSLEER. The CDR3 length is 14 residues. In DNA form, the CDR3 reads TGCGCCAGCAGCCACACAGGGGGCTCCTACGAGCAGTACTTC. Encoded protein: CASSHTGGSYEQYF.

This clone showed up just a few times. The rearrangement uses TRBV4-1 and TRBJ2-7; D gene uncertain. Trimming shortened V by 3 bases and J by 5 bases, and 17 bases separated the two germline ends. The germline V gene encodes CDR1 MGHRA and CDR2 YSYEKL. There are 15 residues in the CDR3. The CDR3 is CASSQSRLTANEQYF. The CDR3 DNA follows: TGCGCCAGCAGCCAGAGCCGGCTAACAGCCAACGAGCAGTACTTC.

CDR3 bases: TGTGCCAGCTCACAACAGGGGGCGGATTACAATGAGCAGTTCTTC. It yields the protein CASSQQGADYNEQFF. This chain connects TRBV18 to TRBJ2-1, with 9 nucleotides matching TRBD1. Germline CDR1 is KGHSH and CDR2 is LQKENI. The V and J ends lost 4 bases and 4 bases, in that order; junction bases with no gene match: 5. The CDR3 is made up of 15 amino acids.

The chain recombines TRBV4-1 with TRBJ2-2, with TRBD1 matching over 8 bases. The CDR3 has 17 residues. Germline CDR1 reads MGHRA; CDR2 reads YSYEKL. V gave up 0 bases and J gave up 7 bases; unmatched junction bases: 10. The CDR3 is CASSQESNRGANGELFF. CDR3 DNA: TGCGCCAGCAGCCAAGAATCAAACAGGGGGGCGAACGGGGAGCTGTTTTTT.

This chain joins TRBV6-2 or TRBV6-3 and TRBJ2-7; D might be TRBD2 (6 bases). Deletions cut 0 bases from V and 1 base from J, with 7 bases between. Germline loops: CDR1 MNHEY, CDR2 SVGEGT. CDR3 length equals 14 residues. The CDR3 bases are TGTGCCAGCAGTTACTCGACTAGTTCCTACGAGCAGTACTTC. Its protein product is CASSYSTSSYEQYF.

The CDR3 spells CASSQDFPLAGDKSDTQYF. The DNA for the CDR3 is TGCGCCAGCAGCCAAGATTTTCCGCTAGCGGGGGACAAATCAGATACGCAGTATTTT. This rearrangement joins TRBV4-3 to TRBJ2-3; 10 nucleotides match TRBD2. Germline-derived CDR1 and CDR2 are LGHNA and YSLEER. There are 19 residues in the CDR3. The J segment lost 4 bases and the V segment lost 0 bases, leaving 13 bases of the junction unmatched.

This clone has a handful of counts. This chain links TRBV6-2 or TRBV6-3 with TRBJ2-3, with TRBD2 matching 11 bases. The CDR3 is 18 residues long. Per the germline V gene, CDR1 is MNHEY and CDR2 is SVGEGT. The J segment lost 6 bases and the V segment lost 2 bases, leaving 13 bases of the junction unmatched. The CDR3 sequence: CASSYPHGLAGGVDTQYF. For the CDR3, the DNA is TGTGCCAGCAGTTACCCCCACGGGCTAGCGGGAGGTGTGGATACGCAGTATTTT.

This clone was counted only a few times. The V and J genes are TRBV30 and TRBJ2-3; 9 bases are a match to TRBD2. Germline V gene lookup returns CDR1 GTSNPN and CDR2 SVGIG (reference sequence). Trimming cost V 1 base and J 2 bases; bases outside gene matches: 4. The CDR3 sequence is 15 residues long. CDR3 sequence (DNA): TGTGCCTGGAGTGGAATAGCGGGAGTCACAGATACGCAGTATTTT. It encodes CAWSGIAGVTDTQYF.

This clone was seen a few times. The CDR3 protein is CASSQDLLAGIFYEQYF. Here the CDR3 DNA reads TGCGCCAGCAGCCAAGATCTTTTGGCAGGTATCTTCTACGAGCAGTACTTC. The chain has TRBV4-1 and TRBJ2-7; D not certain. This CDR3 has 17 residues. Germline CDR1 MGHRA, CDR2 YSYEKL. Trimming cost V 0 bases and J 3 bases, with 18 bases left between them.

The J gene is TRBJ2-3, the V gene TRBV6-2 or TRBV6-3; 12 bases agree with TRBD2. V shed 5 bases, J shed 1 base, and the junction held 4 bases outside the gene matches. Germline-derived CDR1 and CDR2 are MNHEY and SVGEGT. The CDR3 spans 16 residues. CDR3 in amino acids: CASSTRLAGGTDTQYF. The DNA for the CDR3 is TGTGCCAGCAGTACCAGACTAGCGGGAGGCACAGATACGCAGTATTTT.

CDR3 amino acids: CASSLWGLAQFF. The CDR3 DNA reads as TGTGCCAGCAGCTTATGGGGACTCGCACAGTTCTTC. J is TRBJ2-1 and V is TRBV7-2, with D perhaps matching TRBD2 (6 bases). CDR1 and CDR2 from the germline V gene are SGHTA and FQGNSA. V lost 2 bases to trimming and J lost 13 bases, with 12 bases between them. The CDR3 has 12 residues.

The chain uses TRBV12-5 and TRBJ1-4, with TRBD1 as a possible D gene (5 bases). CDR3 size: 15 residues. Trimming cost V 2 bases and J 7 bases, with 14 bases left between them. Per germline, CDR1 LGHNT and CDR2 FRNRAP. CDR3 coding DNA: TGTGCTAGTGGTTTGTATCGGGGGTCAAGTGAAAAACTGTTTTTT. Translated, it gives CASGLYRGSSEKLFF.

The CDR3 DNA follows: TGTGCCAGCAGCTTATTCTTTCGGCGCCAGGGCTTTTCGGGCTACACCTTC. This gives the protein CASSLFFRRQGFSGYTF. This chain connects TRBV7-2 to TRBJ1-2; the D gene is possibly TRBD1 (5 bases). CDR3 size: 17 residues. Germline CDR1 SGHTA, CDR2 FQGNSA. With 2 bases removed from V and 8 bases from J, the gap between germline ends came to 24 bases.